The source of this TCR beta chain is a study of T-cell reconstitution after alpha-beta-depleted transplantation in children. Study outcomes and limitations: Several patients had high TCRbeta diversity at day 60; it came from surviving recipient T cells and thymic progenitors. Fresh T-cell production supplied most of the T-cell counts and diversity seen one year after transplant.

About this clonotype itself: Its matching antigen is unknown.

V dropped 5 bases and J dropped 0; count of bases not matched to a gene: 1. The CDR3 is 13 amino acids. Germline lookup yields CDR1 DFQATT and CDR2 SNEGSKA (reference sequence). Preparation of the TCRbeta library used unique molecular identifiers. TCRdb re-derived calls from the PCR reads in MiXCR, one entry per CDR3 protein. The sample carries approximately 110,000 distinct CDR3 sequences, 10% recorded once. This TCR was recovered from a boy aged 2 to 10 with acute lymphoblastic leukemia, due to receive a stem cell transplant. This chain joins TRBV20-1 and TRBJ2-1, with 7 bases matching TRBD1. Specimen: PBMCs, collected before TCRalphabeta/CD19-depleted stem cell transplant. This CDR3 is CSAWDSSYNEQFF. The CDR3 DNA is TGCAGTGCTTGGGACAGCTCCTACAATGAGCAGTTCTTC.